This T cell receptor beta chain was obtained from a study of blood T cells in healthy people across ages. Study results and caveats: Long-lived donors exceeded aged donors in naive CD4+ cells and diversity.

The authors ran a second PCR of 7 to 11 cycles using a sample-barcoded 5' primer and a J-beta primer mix. Unique molecular identifiers of 12 random nucleotides labeled each cDNA. Each CDR3 protein gets one entry after TCRdb re-called the 5' RACE reads with MiXCR. The sample includes around 1,700,000 distinct CDR3 sequences, under 30% of them seen just once. Ranging in age from roughly 6 to 100, the donors were healthy Caucasian individuals from Russia. Each sample provided at least 5 micrograms of extracted total RNA. CDR3 length: 14 residues. With 6 bases removed from V and 15 bases from J, the gap between germline ends came to 24 bases. As concerns this clonotype: Its antigen remains unidentified.

The sequence was obtained from a woman younger than 45 in good health. The sample comprised blood. V and J are TRBV12-3 or TRBV12-4 and TRBJ2-1; possible D gene TRBD2, 5 bases. DNA of the CDR3: TGTGCCAGCAGGGGTGGTCCTAGCTCCCCCTTGTTGTTCTTC. Its translation: CASRGGPSSPLLFF.